This TCR beta chain is from a study of OX40 agonist ivuxolimab in advanced cancers. Study at large: Ivuxolimab is an agonistic anti-OX40 (CD134) antibody, and patients were treated with it. Partial responses were seen in three patients, one with hepatocellular carcinoma and two with cutaneous melanoma.

Data came from immunoSEQ multiplex PCR; TCRdb stores just in-frame clones and leaves some out. The profile covers tens of thousands of clones, with approximately 90% appearing a single time and 5.5% to 6.5% taken by the ten largest. This CDR3 contains 12 residues. Deletions cut 6 bases from V and 11 bases from J, with 16 bases between. Germline V gene data show CDR1 as MNHEY and CDR2 as SMNVEV (reference sequence). The clonotype originates from an adult with an advanced solid tumor such as melanoma, head and neck, liver or kidney cancer. The chain is built from TRBV27 and TRBJ1-2, with D hard to call. This sample comprised CD4+ or CD8+ T cells sorted from blood, obtained in a trial of the OX40 agonist ivuxolimab. The CDR3 DNA is TGTGCCAGCAGGACGGGGTTAGACGATTACACCTTC. The encoded protein is CASRTGLDDYTF.